Listed here are 29 T cell receptor beta chains from one sample, sequenced in a study of early T cells in non-severe SARS-CoV-2 infection. TCRdb used MiXCR to reprocess the 5' RACE reads, holding one entry per CDR3 protein. Among roughly 52,000 distinct CDR3 sequences listed, about 6.5% were seen once. This sample comprised whole blood, obtained at baseline. Receptors originate from an adult who was a healthcare worker with PCR-confirmed SARS-CoV-2 infection or an uninfected control (not recorded which).

The chain uses TRBV3-1 and TRBJ2-7; 9 positions match TRBD2. The CDR3 runs to 18 residues. The junction had 11 bases not matched to a gene; V was cut back by 0 bases and J by 2 bases. Looked up from germline, CDR1 is LGHDT and CDR2 is YNNKEL (reference sequence). Written as DNA, the CDR3 is TGTGCCAGCAGCCAAGATCAATCCGGGCTAGCGGGGACCTACGAGCAGTACTTC. This sequence encodes CASSQDQSGLAGTYEQYF.

In its sample, this clonotype was seen many times. The rearrangement uses TRBV9 and TRBJ1-3; D not resolved. This CDR3 region has 15 residues. Germline V CDR1 and CDR2: SGDLS, YYNGEE. Trimming took off 4 bases at V and 2 bases at J, with 13 bases between the two ends. In DNA form, the CDR3 reads TGTGCCAGCAGCAACCAACAGAGGGCTGGAAACACCATATATTTT. Translated, it gives CASSNQQRAGNTIYF.

The chain uses TRBV7-9 and TRBJ2-5, with 9 bases fitting TRBD2. Germline V gene sequence: CDR1 SEHNR, CDR2 FQNEAQ (reference sequence). V shed 4 bases, J shed 5 bases, and the junction held 5 bases outside the gene matches. This CDR3 has 14 residues. The CDR3 nucleotides read TGTGCCAGCAGCTCCCTAGCGGGGTCGGAGACCCAGTACTTC. This codes for CASSSLAGSETQYF.

This clonotype was seen ten or more times. The chain links TRBV7-2 to TRBJ2-7, with 8 bases aligning to TRBD1. J was trimmed by 5 bases and V by 1 base; bases with no gene match: 10. The CDR3 totals 16 residues. Germline CDR1 reads SGHTA; CDR2 reads FQGNSA. CDR3: CASSLVSLDRVDEQYF. CDR3 in DNA: TGTGCCAGCAGCTTAGTTAGCTTGGACAGGGTGGACGAGCAGTACTTC.

This clonotype was observed at least ten times. The CDR3 spells CASTKQGATVQPQHF. The CDR3 DNA reads as TGTGCCAGTACCAAACAGGGGGCGACGGTTCAGCCCCAGCATTTT. The rearrangement uses TRBV19 and TRBJ1-5; 9 bases match TRBD1. Looked up from germline, CDR1 is LNHDA and CDR2 is SQIVND (reference sequence). The CDR3 consists of 15 residues. J lost 6 bases, V lost 7 bases, and 10 bases had no gene match.

This clonotype has ten or more counts. As DNA, the CDR3 is TGTGCCAGCAGCCGCAGTGGGACAGGGAGCTCCTATAATTCACCCCTCCACTTT. Translating gives CASSRSGTGSSYNSPLHF. This rearrangement joins TRBV12-3 or TRBV12-4 to TRBJ1-6; 9 bases align to TRBD1. Trimming took 6 bases from V and 0 from J; bases not matched to a gene: 9. This CDR3 spans 18 amino acids.

At least ten counts were recorded for this clonotype. The chain links TRBV11-2 to TRBJ1-1; no reliable D call. Germline loops: CDR1 SGHAT, CDR2 FQNNGV. The CDR3 spans 15 residues. V shed 1 base and J shed 2 bases, with 11 bases lying between them. The DNA for the CDR3 is TGTGCCAGCAGCTTAGGGGTCAGACGTAACACTGAAGCTTTCTTT. This translates into CASSLGVRRNTEAFF.

There are many counts of this clonotype. The J gene is TRBJ1-1, the V gene TRBV2; 7 bases align to TRBD1. The CDR3 contains 14 residues. Per the germline V gene, CDR1 is SNHLY and CDR2 is FYNNEI. J gave up 6 bases and V 6 bases, and 10 bases lay outside the gene matches. DNA for the CDR3: TGTGCCAGCAGGACAGGGTTCGTAGACGCTGAAGCTTTCTTT. The encoded protein is CASRTGFVDAEAFF. The full variable domain, its missing parts supplied by reference TRBV2 and TRBJ1-1, is EPEVTQTPSHQVTQMGQEVILRCVPISNHLYFYWYRQILGQKVEFLVSFYNNEISEKSEIFDDQFSVERPDGSNFTLKIRSTKLEDSAMYFCASRTGFVDAEAFFGQGTRLTVV.

This clonotype was recorded many times. The genes are TRBV7-9 and TRBJ2-7, with D possibly being TRBD1 (5 bases). Trimming stripped 1 base from V and 4 bases from J, with 8 bases between. CDR1 and CDR2 (germline): SEHNR, FQNEAQ (reference sequence). CDR3 size: 13 residues. CDR3 in amino acids: CASSLEGQYEQYF. The CDR3 region has the DNA TGTGCCAGCAGCTTAGAGGGGCAGTACGAGCAGTACTTC.

V usage is TRBV11-2 and J usage is TRBJ2-5; 9 bases are a match to TRBD1. This CDR3 comprises 16 residues. CDR1 SGHAT and CDR2 FQNNGV come from the germline V gene. V lost 3 bases, J lost 4 bases, and 9 bases stayed unmatched. The CDR3 is CASSFNTGGVAETQYF. In DNA form, the CDR3 reads TGTGCCAGCAGCTTTAACACAGGGGGCGTAGCAGAGACCCAGTACTTC.

This clonotype has more than one count but fewer than ten. The J gene is TRBJ2-7, the V gene TRBV9; TRBD1 might be the D (5 bases). V was trimmed by 0 bases and J by 3 bases, leaving 16 bases between them. The CDR3 loop spans 16 amino acids. CDR1 and CDR2 (germline): SGDLS, YYNGEE. CDR3 DNA sequence: TGTGCCAGCAGCGTAGCAGGGTTCCTCGATTACTACGAGCAGTACTTC. This translates into CASSVAGFLDYYEQYF.

This chain links TRBV20-1 with TRBJ2-3; D may match TRBD1 or TRBD2 (6 bases each). The germline V gene has CDR1 DFQATT and CDR2 SNEGSKA (reference sequence). The germline V and J ends were trimmed by 6 bases and 2 bases, with 15 bases remaining between them. CDR3 length: 14 amino acids. The CDR3 nucleotides are TGCAGTGCCACCCTAGGGGGGCCCACAGATACGCAGTATTTT. Its protein product is CSATLGGPTDTQYF.

The chain employs TRBV20-1 and TRBJ2-7, with TRBD1 matching 7 bases. The germline V gene encodes CDR1 DFQATT and CDR2 SNEGSKA (reference sequence). V shed 6 bases and J 6 bases; nucleotides not matched to a gene: 11. The length of the CDR3 is 13 residues. The CDR3 loop reads CSANIETGFEQYF. DNA for the CDR3: TGCAGTGCCAACATAGAGACAGGGTTCGAGCAGTACTTC.

This clonotype has a count of ten or more. The chain combines TRBV20-1 with TRBJ1-2; D is unresolved. CDR3 length equals 12 residues. Trimming took off 2 bases at V and 13 bases at J, with 17 bases between the two ends. Germline CDR1 DFQATT, CDR2 SNEGSKA (reference sequence). The CDR3 nucleotides read TGCAGTGCTAGACAGGTGGCCGACGTTTCCACCTTC. Translation gives CSARQVADVSTF.

Ten or more counts support this clonotype. J is TRBJ1-2 and V is TRBV20-1; TRBD1 aligns across 9 bases. The germline V gene has CDR1 DFQATT and CDR2 SNEGSKA (reference sequence). Trimming removed 8 bases from V and 4 bases from J; junction bases left unmatched: 8. The length of the CDR3 is 13 residues. CDR3 amino acids: CSSDQQGAYGYTF. CDR3 sequence (DNA): TGCAGTAGCGATCAACAGGGGGCCTATGGCTACACCTTC.

Concerning this clonotype: The junction shows a germline mismatch at one end, possibly a read error. The chain carries TRBV10-3 and TRBJ2-3, with 8 positions matching TRBD2. Germline CDR1 reads ENHRY; CDR2 reads SYGVKD. The CDR3 runs to 13 residues. The CDR3 region is CAISGAGADTQFF. The CDR3 nucleotides read TGTGCCATCAGTGGAGCGGGGGCAGATACGCAGTTTTTT.

The chain couples TRBV6-5 to TRBJ2-7, with D possibly TRBD2 on 7 matching bases. Germline V gene lookup returns CDR1 MNHEY and CDR2 SVGAGI. The CDR3 is made up of 12 amino acids. Trimming left V 2 bases short and J 6 bases short, with 8 bases between. The CDR3 loop is CASSYRGAEQYF. For the CDR3, the DNA is TGTGCCAGCAGTTACCGGGGGGCCGAGCAGTACTTC.

The chain carries TRBV5-4 and TRBJ2-4, with D possibly TRBD1 on 6 matching bases. V lost 4 bases, J lost 5 bases, and 13 bases lay in between. The CDR3 runs 14 residues. Germline loops: CDR1 SGHNT, CDR2 YYREEE (reference sequence). The CDR3 region has the DNA TGTGCCAGCAGCGTCCCGGGACAACAAAACATTCAGTACTTC. Its translation is CASSVPGQQNIQYF. The variable domain in full, completed from reference TRBV5-4 and TRBJ2-4, reads ETGVTQSPTHLIKTRGQQVTLRCSSQSGHNTVSWYQQALGQGPQFIFQYYREEENGRGNFPPRFSGLQFPNYSSELNVNALELDDSALYLCASSVPGQQNIQYFGAGTRLSVL.

This clonotype has ten or more counts. The chain uses TRBV4-3 and TRBJ1-5, with a weak D call TRBD1 (5 bases). The V end lost 9 bases, the J end lost 0 bases, and 15 bases lay between the germline ends. From germline, CDR1 is LGHNA and CDR2 YSLEER. This CDR3 spans 15 amino acids. This CDR3 is CASAPGRYSNQPQHF. CDR3 DNA: TGCGCCAGTGCCCCAGGGCGGTATAGCAATCAGCCCCAGCATTTT.

This clonotype was detected many times. The V and J genes are TRBV20-1 and TRBJ2-3, with D perhaps matching TRBD2 (6 bases). CDR1 is DFQATT, CDR2 SNEGSKA, per germline (reference sequence). Trimming took off 5 bases at V and 0 bases at J, with 12 bases between the two ends. The CDR3 covers 14 residues. CDR3 in DNA: TGCAGTGCTCAACTAGCTGTAAGCACAGATACGCAGTATTTT. It encodes CSAQLAVSTDTQYF.

This clonotype has more than one count but fewer than ten. The V gene is TRBV20-1, the J gene TRBJ2-3; D remains unclear. Trimming shortened V by 0 bases and J by 6 bases, and 4 bases separated the two germline ends. CDR3 length: 11 residues. Germline assignment: CDR1 DFQATT and CDR2 SNEGSKA (reference sequence). In nucleotides, the CDR3 is TGCAGTGCTAGAGAAAAGGATACGCAGTATTTT. It yields the protein CSAREKDTQYF.

This clonotype was seen only a few times. The chain recombines TRBV4-1 with TRBJ1-5; 7 positions agree with TRBD1. Germline-derived CDR1 and CDR2 are MGHRA and YSYEKL. The CDR3 has 17 amino acids. J lost 2 bases, V lost 4 bases, and 11 bases had no gene match. The CDR3 DNA follows: TGCGCCAGCAGCCCTTTCAGGGGGGGGCCGGGCAATCAGCCCCAGCATTTT. Translation: CASSPFRGGPGNQPQHF.

This clonotype was counted ten times or more. The chain recombines TRBV30 with TRBJ2-2; 7 bases are shared with TRBD1. V lost 4 bases and J lost 5; bases outside the gene matches: 7. Per germline, CDR1 GTSNPN and CDR2 SVGIG (reference sequence). The CDR3 loop spans 14 amino acids. The CDR3 here is CAWKNRGHTGELFF. CDR3 bases: TGTGCCTGGAAGAACAGGGGCCATACCGGGGAGCTGTTTTTT.

There are a few counts of this clonotype. The rearrangement uses TRBV20-1 and TRBJ2-3; 9 bases align to TRBD2. The trim removed 2 bases at V and 4 bases at J, leaving 7 bases unmatched. CDR1 is DFQATT and CDR2 is SNEGSKA in the germline V gene (reference sequence). The CDR3 extends over 15 amino acids. The CDR3 reads CSARRAGGLPDTQYF. CDR3 in DNA: TGCAGTGCTAGAAGGGCGGGGGGGCTCCCAGATACGCAGTATTTT.

This chain uses TRBV7-8 with TRBJ2-2; D call uncertain. V lost 0 bases to trimming and J lost 7 bases, with 9 bases between them. Germline-derived CDR1 and CDR2 are SGHVS and FQNEAQ. This CDR3 has 14 residues. CDR3 sequence (DNA): TGTGCCAGCAGCTTAGCGCACGAGAGCGGGGAGCTGTTTTTT. It is translated as CASSLAHESGELFF.

This clonotype was recorded many times. The chain is built from TRBV20-1 and TRBJ1-5, with a possible D match to TRBD1 (5 bases). CDR3 size: 15 residues. The V gene's germline CDR1 is DFQATT and CDR2 SNEGSKA (reference sequence). The V end lost 0 bases, the J end lost 2 bases, and 11 bases lay between the germline ends. CDR3 region: CSARDVTGGNQPQHF. For the CDR3, the DNA is TGCAGTGCTAGAGATGTAACGGGGGGCAATCAGCCCCAGCATTTT.

The CDR3 DNA is TGTGCCATCAGCAGAGCCTCTGATACGCAGTATTTT. Translating gives CAISRASDTQYF. The chain has TRBV10-3 and TRBJ2-3; D not resolved. The CDR3 runs to 12 residues. Deletions cut 6 bases from V and 6 bases from J, with 10 bases between. In germline, CDR1 is ENHRY, CDR2 SYGVKD.

This clonotype was observed at least ten times. V usage is TRBV9 and J usage is TRBJ2-1; TRBD1 agrees at 7 bases. Germline CDR1 SGDLS, CDR2 YYNGEE. The CDR3 length is 14 residues. Trimming took 2 bases from V and 7 from J; bases not matched to a gene: 6. The CDR3 sequence: CASSVLVQGNEQFF. In DNA form, the CDR3 reads TGTGCCAGCAGCGTCCTGGTACAGGGGAATGAGCAGTTCTTC.

In this sample, this clonotype turned up many times. The rearrangement links TRBV7-3 to TRBJ1-1, with a tentative D call TRBD1 (5 bases). V lost 2 bases, J lost 7 bases, and 17 bases lay in between. CDR1 and CDR2 from the germline V gene are SGHTA and FQGTGA. The CDR3 sequence is 15 residues long. The CDR3 coding sequence is TGTGCCAGCAGCTTATCGGGAAGGGAGACAGATGAAGCTTTCTTT. Translation gives CASSLSGRETDEAFF.